One sample yielded the 28 T cell receptor beta chains listed below, sequenced in a study of shared clonotypes between healthy human individuals. The repertoire was sequenced with immunoSEQ multiplex PCR; TCRdb's copy has only in-frame clones and lacks some. This table has more than 2,000,000 clones, 90% to 95% appearing once. The sequenced material came from naive CD4+ T cells from PBMCs. Described subset: CD45RA+ positively selected. These receptors all come from a man between 18 and 29 years old in good health. Some clones in this sample may be carry-over from other donors' samples.

This chain uses TRBV9 with TRBJ2-7; D uncertain. The V gene's germline CDR1 is SGDLS and CDR2 YYNGEE. The CDR3 runs 14 residues. Trimming took off 0 bases at V and 2 bases at J, with 9 bases between the two ends. The CDR3 protein is CASSVDGQAYEQYF. The CDR3 DNA reads as TGTGCCAGCAGCGTAGATGGGCAGGCCTACGAGCAGTACTTC.

The CDR3 nucleotides read TGTGCCATCAGAAGTCTTAGCGGAGACGGAGATACGCAGTATTTT. It translates to CAIRSLSGDGDTQYF. The rearrangement uses TRBV10-3 and TRBJ2-3; a possible D gene is TRBD2 (6 bases). The CDR3 loop spans 15 amino acids. Per the germline V gene, CDR1 is ENHRY and CDR2 is SYGVKD. Between the trimmed V and J ends, which lost 6 bases and 5 bases, there was a span of 18 bases.

CDR3 DNA: TGTGCCAGCAGCTACGGTAGATTGGCCTACGAGCAGTACTTC. Amino acids: CASSYGRLAYEQYF. The rearrangement uses TRBV7-2 and TRBJ2-7; D is ambiguous. Trimming cost V 4 bases and J 2 bases, with 12 bases left between them. This CDR3 has 14 amino acids. Germline V gene lookup returns CDR1 SGHTA and CDR2 FQGNSA.

The chain employs TRBV6-5 and TRBJ2-6; D uncertain. The germline V and J ends were trimmed by 1 base and 2 bases, with 9 bases remaining between them. CDR1 is MNHEY, CDR2 SVGAGI, per germline. The length of the CDR3 is 16 residues. CDR3 in amino acids: CASSYYGGAGANVLTF. The CDR3 region has the DNA TGTGCCAGCAGTTACTATGGTGGCGCTGGGGCCAACGTCCTGACTTTC.

Of note for this clone: The sample has other DNA sequences that encode this CDR3 too. The J gene is TRBJ2-3, the V gene TRBV7-2, with D maybe TRBD1 (6 bases). V shed 5 bases and J shed 5 bases, with 11 bases lying between them. The CDR3 totals 13 residues. The germline V gene encodes CDR1 SGHTA and CDR2 FQGNSA. CDR3: CASSPRGGDTQYF. The CDR3 DNA is TGTGCCAGCAGCCCCCGAGGGGGAGATACGCAGTATTTT.

The rearrangement links TRBV29-1 to TRBJ1-1, with no clear D. With 6 bases removed from V and 6 bases from J, the gap between germline ends came to 14 bases. The CDR3 has 12 amino acids. Germline V gives CDR1 SQVTM, CDR2 ANQGSEA. CDR3 loop: CSVGEVAPEAFF. The CDR3 nucleotides read TGCAGCGTCGGGGAGGTCGCGCCTGAAGCTTTCTTT.

Comments on this clone: The sample has other DNA sequences that encode this CDR3 too. The V gene is TRBV7-3, the J gene TRBJ2-1; no clear D gene. This CDR3 has 15 amino acids. The germline V gene encodes CDR1 SGHTA and CDR2 FQGTGA. V lost 5 bases, J lost 0 bases, and 11 bases lay in between. The CDR3 bases are TGTGCCAGCAGCCCACAGCGATCCTCCTACAATGAGCAGTTCTTC. Its translation: CASSPQRSSYNEQFF. Using reference TRBV7-3 and TRBJ2-1 for the parts outside the CDR3, the full variable domain is GAGVSQTPSNKVTEKGKYVELRCDPISGHTALYWYRQSLGQGPEFLIYFQGTGAADDSGLPNDRFFAVRPEGSVSTLKIQRTERGDSAVYLCASSPQRSSYNEQFFGPGTRLTVL.

This sequence joins TRBV27 and TRBJ1-5, with unresolved D. The CDR3 is made up of 15 amino acids. V was clipped by 8 bases and J by 4 bases, with 18 bases between them. CDR1 and CDR2 (germline): MNHEY, SMNVEV (reference sequence). In nucleotides, the CDR3 is TGTGCCAGCTCTTCTGGTTCAGGCAGGAATCAGCCCCAGCATTTT. Encoded protein: CASSSGSGRNQPQHF.

This chain links TRBV28 with TRBJ1-2, with D unclear. The V gene lost 6 bases and the J gene lost 0 bases, with 8 bases spanning the gap. The CDR3 consists of 13 residues. Per the germline V gene, CDR1 is MDHEN and CDR2 is SYDVKM. The CDR3 reads CASRISPNYGYTF. DNA for the CDR3: TGTGCCAGCAGAATCTCCCCTAACTATGGCTACACCTTC.

The chain employs TRBV27 and TRBJ1-5, with a tentative D call TRBD1 (6 bases). Germline CDR1 is MNHEY and CDR2 is SMNVEV (reference sequence). The germline V and J ends were trimmed by 6 bases and 9 bases, with 18 bases remaining between them. CDR3 length: 14 amino acids. The CDR3 coding sequence is TGTGCCAGCAGCGACGACAGGTTGGTGGGGCCCCAGCATTTT. Residues: CASSDDRLVGPQHF.

The gene calls are TRBV11-3 and TRBJ2-3; 7 nucleotides match TRBD2. CDR3 size: 16 residues. Looked up from germline, CDR1 is SGHNT and CDR2 is YENEEA. J lost 0 bases, V lost 1 base, and 4 bases had no gene match. The CDR3 loop is CASSLGGSGSTDTQYF. The DNA for the CDR3 is TGTGCCAGCAGCTTAGGAGGTAGCGGGAGCACAGATACGCAGTATTTT.

V and J are TRBV27 and TRBJ2-5; 10 bases map to TRBD2. Germline values: CDR1 MNHEY, CDR2 SMNVEV (reference sequence). CDR3 length: 18 residues. The V segment lost 0 bases and the J segment 10 bases; nucleotides outside the gene matches: 17. The CDR3 loop is CASSLSSSSGSFYGDQYF. The CDR3 nucleotides read TGTGCCAGCAGTTTATCGTCGTCTAGCGGGAGTTTTTATGGGGACCAGTACTTC.

The V gene is TRBV9, the J gene TRBJ2-5; unclear D gene. This CDR3 region has 14 residues. Trimming took 4 bases from V and 0 from J, leaving 10 bases between them. Germline values: CDR1 SGDLS, CDR2 YYNGEE. The CDR3 bases are TGTGCCAGCAGCACCCGAGCCAACCAAGAGACCCAGTACTTC. It is translated as CASSTRANQETQYF.

The chain recombines TRBV7-9 with TRBJ2-7; maybe TRBD1 (6 bases). The germline V gene has CDR1 SEHNR and CDR2 FQNEAQ (reference sequence). The CDR3 consists of 15 residues. The V and J ends lost 1 base and 0 bases respectively, with 10 bases between them. The CDR3 region is CASSLGPGDSYEQYF. CDR3 DNA sequence: TGTGCCAGCAGCTTAGGCCCAGGGGACTCCTACGAGCAGTACTTC.

This chain joins TRBV19 and TRBJ2-2; 9 bases fit TRBD1. Germline V gives CDR1 LNHDA, CDR2 SQIVND (reference sequence). The CDR3 is 15 amino acids. After removal of 4 bases from V and 5 bases from J, the junction contained 5 bases not matched to a gene. In DNA form, the CDR3 reads TGTGCCAGTAGTAGAACAGGGGGCGCGACCGGGGAGCTGTTTTTT. Protein product: CASSRTGGATGELFF.

This chain connects TRBV5-1 to TRBJ2-5; 14 positions agree with TRBD2. The length of the CDR3 is 15 residues. V lost 4 bases, J lost 4 bases, and 3 bases stayed unmatched. The germline V gene encodes CDR1 SGHRS and CDR2 YFSETQ. CDR3: CASSTGLAGVETQYF. CDR3 coding DNA: TGCGCCAGCAGCACGGGACTAGCGGGAGTAGAGACCCAGTACTTC. Full variable domain (remainder filled in from reference TRBV5-1 and TRBJ2-5): KAGVTQTPRYLIKTRGQQVTLSCSPISGHRSVSWYQQTPGQGLQFLFEYFSETQRNKGNFPGRFSGRQFSNSRSEMNVSTLELGDSALYLCASSTGLAGVETQYFGPGTRLLVL.

As DNA, the CDR3 is TGTGCCAGCAGTTTATCCCCTGGGCGGGCCAAAAACATTCAGTACTTC. It specifies CASSLSPGRAKNIQYF. The J gene is TRBJ2-4, the V gene TRBV28; no definite D call. The CDR3 has 16 amino acids. Germline loops: CDR1 MDHEN, CDR2 SYDVKM. V shed 1 base and J shed 1 base, with 11 bases lying between them.

The rearrangement uses TRBV30 and TRBJ2-3; TRBD2 agrees at 10 bases. The CDR3 contains 15 residues. Germline V gene lookup returns CDR1 GTSNPN and CDR2 SVGIG (reference sequence). Losses at the gene ends were 2 bases for V and 3 bases for J; bases not matched to a gene: 5. The CDR3 coding sequence is TGTGCCTGGAGTACCGGGACTAGCGCAACAGATACGCAGTATTTT. Translating gives CAWSTGTSATDTQYF.

This clone was observed a single time. The chain uses TRBV4-1 and TRBJ1-2; no definite D call. V dropped 0 bases and J dropped 8 bases, with 22 bases sitting between them. Germline V gives CDR1 MGHRA, CDR2 YSYEKL. This CDR3 contains 17 residues. This chain's CDR3 is CASSQERSLVQSIGYTF. The DNA for the CDR3 is TGCGCCAGCAGCCAAGAAAGGTCTCTAGTCCAATCGATAGGCTACACCTTC.

This rearrangement joins TRBV28 to TRBJ1-2; 8 nucleotides match TRBD1. The V and J ends lost 3 bases and 8 bases, in that order; junction bases with no gene match: 14. CDR3 size: 16 residues. The germline gives CDR1 MDHEN, CDR2 SYDVKM. CDR3 sequence: CASSFTGGRRRLGYTF. The CDR3, as DNA: TGTGCCAGCAGTTTTACAGGGGGAAGACGGAGGTTAGGCTACACCTTC.

A few counts support this clone. The sample carries other DNA sequences with the same CDR3. The chain links TRBV20-1 to TRBJ2-1; D gene unclear. This CDR3 spans 11 amino acids. Trimming pared 0 bases from V and 8 bases from J, leaving 5 bases between. Germline loops: CDR1 DFQATT, CDR2 SNEGSKA (reference sequence). CDR3 nucleotides: TGCAGTGCTAGAGATAGGGATGAGCAGTTCTTC. It codes for CSARDRDEQFF.

The chain couples TRBV5-1 to TRBJ2-1; 7 nucleotides match TRBD1. There are 14 residues in the CDR3. Germline CDR1 SGHRS, CDR2 YFSETQ. V lost 4 bases to trimming and J lost 1 base; unmatched junction nucleotides: 2. In DNA, the CDR3 is TGCGCCAGCAGCATGACAGGGTCCTACAATGAGCAGTTCTTC. It codes for CASSMTGSYNEQFF.

The rearrangement uses TRBV5-6 and TRBJ1-4, with D unresolved. The CDR3 has 12 residues. V lost 6 bases and J lost 7, with 10 bases in between. Germline CDR1 is SGHDT and CDR2 is YYEEEE. CDR3 DNA sequence: TGTGCCAGCAATCGGGGAAGTGAAAAACTGTTTTTT. It encodes CASNRGSEKLFF.

Remarks on this clone: This sample includes further DNA sequences coding for the same CDR3. The CDR3 reads CASRTSGSYEQYF. Written as DNA, the CDR3 is TGTGCCAGCCGGACTAGCGGGAGCTACGAGCAGTACTTC. The J gene is TRBJ2-7, the V gene TRBV6-5; 13 bases align to TRBD2. J gave up 3 bases and V 8 bases, and 1 base lay outside the gene matches. Germline lookup yields CDR1 MNHEY and CDR2 SVGAGI. The CDR3 sequence is 13 residues long.

The chain links TRBV18 to TRBJ2-5; possible D gene TRBD1, 5 bases. The CDR3 is 15 residues long. V was pared by 6 bases and J by 5 bases, with 19 bases between. Germline assignment: CDR1 KGHSH and CDR2 LQKENI. The CDR3 protein is CASSSLQGQVETQYF. The CDR3 DNA sequence: TGTGCCAGCTCCTCCCTCCAGGGCCAAGTGGAGACCCAGTACTTC.

The V and J genes are TRBV27 and TRBJ1-5; D gene uncertain. The CDR3 is 18 amino acids. With 6 bases removed from V and 7 bases from J, the gap between germline ends came to 28 bases. CDR1 is MNHEY, CDR2 SMNVEV, per germline (reference sequence). The CDR3 DNA reads TGTGCCAGCAGCCCCCAAAGTGGGCAGAAGGGATCGGGACAGCCCCAGCATTTT. It codes for CASSPQSGQKGSGQPQHF.

The rearrangement uses TRBV6-6 and TRBJ1-2; a possible D gene is TRBD1 (6 bases). V was pared by 5 bases and J by 4 bases, with 17 bases between. The germline gives CDR1 MNHNY, CDR2 SVGAGI (reference sequence). The CDR3 extends over 15 amino acids. DNA of the CDR3: TGTGCCAGCAGTCTCATGGGGGCGCGGGGCTATGGCTACACCTTC. Amino acids: CASSLMGARGYGYTF.

The J gene is TRBJ2-5, the V gene TRBV2, with D possibly TRBD2 on 7 matching bases. The CDR3 sequence is 15 residues long. Per the germline V gene, CDR1 is SNHLY and CDR2 is FYNNEI. Trimming pared 8 bases from V and 5 bases from J, leaving 21 bases between. The CDR3 DNA follows: TGTGCCAGCTCCCGGGAGGCAGGGGCGGGGGAGACCCAGTACTTC. Its translation is CASSREAGAGETQYF.